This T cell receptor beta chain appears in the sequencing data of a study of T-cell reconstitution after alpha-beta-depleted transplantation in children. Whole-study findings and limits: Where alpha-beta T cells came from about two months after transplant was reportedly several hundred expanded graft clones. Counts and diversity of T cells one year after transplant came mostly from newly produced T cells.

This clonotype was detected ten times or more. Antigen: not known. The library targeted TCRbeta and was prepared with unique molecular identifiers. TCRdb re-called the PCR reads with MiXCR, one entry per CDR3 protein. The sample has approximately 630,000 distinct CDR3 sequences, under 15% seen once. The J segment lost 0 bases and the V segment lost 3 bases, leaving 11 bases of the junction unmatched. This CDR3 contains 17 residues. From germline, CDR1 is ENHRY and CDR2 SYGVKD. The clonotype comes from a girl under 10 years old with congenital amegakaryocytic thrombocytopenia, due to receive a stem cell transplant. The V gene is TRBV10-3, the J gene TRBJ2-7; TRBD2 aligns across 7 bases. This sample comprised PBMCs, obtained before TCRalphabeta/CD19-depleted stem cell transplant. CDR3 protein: CAISDRKGSGRSYEQYF. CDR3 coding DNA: TGTGCCATCAGTGACAGGAAAGGTAGCGGGCGCTCCTACGAGCAGTACTTC.